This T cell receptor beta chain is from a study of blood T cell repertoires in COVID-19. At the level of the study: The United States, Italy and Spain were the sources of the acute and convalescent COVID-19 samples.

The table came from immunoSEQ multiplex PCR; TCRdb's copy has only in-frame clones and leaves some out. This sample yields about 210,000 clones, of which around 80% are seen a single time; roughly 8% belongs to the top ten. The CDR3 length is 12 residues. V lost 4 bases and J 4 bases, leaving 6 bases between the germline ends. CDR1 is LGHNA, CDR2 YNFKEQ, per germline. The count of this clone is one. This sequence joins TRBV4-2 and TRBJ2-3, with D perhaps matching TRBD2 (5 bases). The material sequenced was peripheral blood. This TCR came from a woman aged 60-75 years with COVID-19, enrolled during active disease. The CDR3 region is CASSRLSDTQYF. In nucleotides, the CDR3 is TGTGCCAGCAGCCGACTATCAGATACGCAGTATTTT.